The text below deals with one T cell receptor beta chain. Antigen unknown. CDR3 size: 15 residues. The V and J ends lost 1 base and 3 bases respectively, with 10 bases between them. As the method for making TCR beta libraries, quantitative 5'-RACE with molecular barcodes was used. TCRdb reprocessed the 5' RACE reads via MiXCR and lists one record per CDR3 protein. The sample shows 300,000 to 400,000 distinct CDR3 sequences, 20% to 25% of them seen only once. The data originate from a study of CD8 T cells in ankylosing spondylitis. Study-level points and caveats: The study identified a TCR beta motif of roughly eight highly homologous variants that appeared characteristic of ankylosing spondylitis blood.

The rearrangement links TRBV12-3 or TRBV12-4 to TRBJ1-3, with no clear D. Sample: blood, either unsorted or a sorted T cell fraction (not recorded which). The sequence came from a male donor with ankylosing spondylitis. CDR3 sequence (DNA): TGTGCCAGCAGTTTAGTGTCGGTTCGTGGAAACACCATATATTTT. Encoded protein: CASSLVSVRGNTIYF.